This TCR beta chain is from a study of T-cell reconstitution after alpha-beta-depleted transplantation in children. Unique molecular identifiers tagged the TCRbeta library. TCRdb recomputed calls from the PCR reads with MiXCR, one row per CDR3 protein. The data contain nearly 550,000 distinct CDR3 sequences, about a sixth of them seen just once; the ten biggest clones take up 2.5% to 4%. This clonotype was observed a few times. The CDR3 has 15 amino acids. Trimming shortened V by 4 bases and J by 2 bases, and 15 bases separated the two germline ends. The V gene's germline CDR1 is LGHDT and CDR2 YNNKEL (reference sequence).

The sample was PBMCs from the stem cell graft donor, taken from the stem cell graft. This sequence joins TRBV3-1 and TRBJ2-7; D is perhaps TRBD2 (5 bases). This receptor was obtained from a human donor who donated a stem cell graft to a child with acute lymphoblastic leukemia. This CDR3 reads CASSLASFGAYEQYF. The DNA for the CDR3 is TGTGCCAGCAGCCTCGCCAGCTTCGGGGCCTACGAGCAGTACTTC.